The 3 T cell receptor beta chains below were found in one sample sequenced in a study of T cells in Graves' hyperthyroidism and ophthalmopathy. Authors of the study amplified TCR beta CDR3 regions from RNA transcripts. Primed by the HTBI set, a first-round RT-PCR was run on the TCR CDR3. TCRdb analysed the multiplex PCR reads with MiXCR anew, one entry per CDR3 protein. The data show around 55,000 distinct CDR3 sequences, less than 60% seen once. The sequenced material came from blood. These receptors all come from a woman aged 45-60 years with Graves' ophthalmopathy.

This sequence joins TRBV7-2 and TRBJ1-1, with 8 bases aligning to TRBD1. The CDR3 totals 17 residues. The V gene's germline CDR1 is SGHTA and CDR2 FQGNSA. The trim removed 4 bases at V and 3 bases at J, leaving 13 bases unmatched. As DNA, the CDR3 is TGTGCCAGCAGCTCGATAGACAGGACAGGGCCACACACTGAAGCTTTCTTT. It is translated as CASSSIDRTGPHTEAFF. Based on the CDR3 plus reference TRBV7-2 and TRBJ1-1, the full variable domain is GAGVSQSPSNKVTEKGKDVELRCDPISGHTALYWYRQSLGQGLEFLIYFQGNSAPDKSGLPSDRFSAERTGGSVSTLTIQRTQQEDSAVYLCASSSIDRTGPHTEAFFGQGTRLTVV.

The CDR3 nucleotides read TGTGCCAGCAGGGGTAACGGTGAAAAACTGTTTTTT. This sequence encodes CASRGNGEKLFF. The rearrangement links TRBV28 to TRBJ1-4; D is uncertain. CDR1 and CDR2 (germline): MDHEN, SYDVKM. The CDR3 covers 12 residues. Trimming cost V 6 bases and J 7 bases, with 9 bases left between them.

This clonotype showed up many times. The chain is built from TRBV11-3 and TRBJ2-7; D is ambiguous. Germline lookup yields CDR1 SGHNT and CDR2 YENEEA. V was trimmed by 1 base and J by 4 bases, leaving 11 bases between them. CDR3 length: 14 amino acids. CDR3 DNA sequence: TGTGCCAGCAGCTTAGCGGCACGTAGATACGAGCAGTACTTC. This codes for CASSLAARRYEQYF.